The entry that follows covers one T cell receptor (beta chain) sequence. The antigen is undetermined. The data belong to a study of cytomegalovirus exposure and HLA in healthy donors. Study observations and caveats: An analysis was carried out at a later point. It showed that HLA-associated TCR beta chains were more clonally expanded than equally common non-associated chains. Specific recognition of CMV antigens was confirmed in vitro for three chains (all CMV-associated). The sole available immune exposure information was CMV serostatus.

This PCR relied on a set of 60 Vbeta primers and 13 Jbeta primers. In the original processing: An analysis performed later counted roughly 79 million unique TCR beta chains (roughly 11 million of them shared). The data were produced by immunoSEQ multiplex PCR, yet TCRdb's version contains in-frame clones alone and is incomplete. The V and J calls and the clone size are those of that table, but D and trimming were determined from the DNA. The table has 150,000 or so clones, roughly 80% seen once. CDR1 is SGHTA and CDR2 is FQGNSA in the germline V gene. The CDR3 contains 14 residues. Trimming shortened V by 1 base and J by 4 bases, and 8 bases separated the two germline ends.

This clonotype originated in a man aged 25-40 years in good health and CMV-seronegative. The gene calls are TRBV7-2 and TRBJ1-3; D remains ambiguous. The specimen sequenced was PBMCs. The DNA of the CDR3 is TGTGCCAGCAGCTTAGGAGGGAACGGAAACACCATATATTTT. Its translation: CASSLGGNGNTIYF.